One sample yielded the 26 T cell receptor beta chains listed below, sequenced in a study of molecular identifiers for immune sequencing clone quantification. TCRdb passed the PCR reads through MiXCR, listing each CDR3 protein once. The sample lists fewer than 350,000 distinct CDR3 sequences, 24% occurring once. Sample: naive CD8+ T cells from blood, with Jurkat cell RNA spiked in. Described subset: FACS-sorted CD8+CD4-CCR7+CD45RA+ naive T cells. The receptor set was obtained from a human donor in good health. Some libraries in this study had Jurkat cell RNA spiked in.

Details on this clonotype: Possible read error: a much larger clone is one base away. This chain connects TRBV28 to TRBJ2-7; 11 bases fit TRBD2. The CDR3 is 15 residues long. Germline CDR1 and CDR2: MDHEN and SYDVKM. CDR3 loop: CACSFVRLAGSEQYF. The CDR3 DNA follows: TGTGCCTGCAGTTTCGTCCGACTAGCGGGAAGCGAGCAGTACTTC.

Remarks on this clonotype: Since a much larger clone is just one base distant, this may be a read error. The rearrangement joins TRBV7-2 to TRBJ1-1; no reliable D call. Deletions cut 4 bases from V and 9 bases from J, with 12 bases between. The CDR3 loop spans 12 amino acids. Germline assignment: CDR1 SGHTA and CDR2 FQGNSA. CDR3 sequence: CASSSPGLKAFF. The DNA of the CDR3 is TGTGCCAGCAGCTCACCGGGTCTAAAAGCTTTCTTT.

This clonotype was counted at least ten times. The genes are TRBV6-5 and TRBJ2-7; unclear D gene. In germline, CDR1 is MNHEY, CDR2 SVGAGI. V was cut by 5 bases and J by 6 bases, with 17 bases left in between. This CDR3 is built from 14 residues. The CDR3, as DNA: TGTGCCAGCAGTGGGTCCAGGAACTTGGGCGAGCAGTACTTC. The encoded protein is CASSGSRNLGEQYF.

This clonotype was observed at least ten times. CDR3 nucleotides: TGTGCCAGCAGCCCCCCAGAGGGGCGGCCGAGTTACTTC. Protein sequence: CASSPPEGRPSYF. The chain is built from TRBV12-3 or TRBV12-4 and TRBJ2-7; D is tentatively TRBD1 or TRBD2 (5 bases each). Trimming pared 6 bases from V and 13 bases from J, leaving 22 bases between. The length of the CDR3 is 13 residues.

About this clonotype: A much larger clone lies one base from this, so it may be a read error. Without the conserved terminal phenylalanine or tryptophan, this CDR3 likely stems from a read error. The V call is TRBV12-3 or TRBV12-4, the J call TRBJ2-5; tentative D call: TRBD2 (6 bases). With 5 bases removed from V and 2 bases from J, the gap between germline ends came to 15 bases. The CDR3 has 15 residues. Here the CDR3 DNA reads TGTGCCAGCAGTATCTCCGGGACTCCTCAAGAGACCCAGTACCTC. It yields the protein CASSISGTPQETQYL.

The rearrangement uses TRBV7-9 and TRBJ2-1; D gene unclear. Deletions cut 1 base from V and 9 bases from J, with 10 bases between. The CDR3 consists of 13 residues. Germline values: CDR1 SEHNR, CDR2 FQNEAQ (reference sequence). CDR3 DNA: TGTGCCAGCAGCTTAGAAGGAAGCCTTGAGCAGTTCTTC. Translated, it gives CASSLEGSLEQFF.

This chain connects TRBV20-1 to TRBJ1-5, with D perhaps matching TRBD1 (5 bases). From germline, CDR1 is DFQATT and CDR2 SNEGSKA (reference sequence). V dropped 7 bases and J dropped 5 bases, with 15 bases sitting between them. The CDR3 runs 13 residues. The CDR3 loop is CSVPGLLDQPQHF. In nucleotides, the CDR3 is TGCAGTGTACCGGGACTCCTGGATCAGCCCCAGCATTTT.

This clonotype appeared a few times. The chain is built from TRBV30 and TRBJ1-5; a weak D match, TRBD1 (5 bases). The V end was cut by 1 base, the J end by 9 bases, with 22 bases between. Germline CDR1 GTSNPN, CDR2 SVGIG (reference sequence). The CDR3 totals 16 residues. CDR3 sequence: CAWSAAREALEWPQHF. CDR3 DNA sequence: TGTGCCTGGAGTGCAGCCAGGGAGGCCCTGGAATGGCCCCAGCATTTT.

This clonotype was seen only a few times. The V gene is TRBV6-5, the J gene TRBJ2-7; perhaps TRBD2 as D (5 bases). Germline CDR1 and CDR2: MNHEY and SVGAGI. V was trimmed by 6 bases and J by 5 bases, leaving 20 bases between them. This CDR3 comprises 15 residues. In DNA, the CDR3 is TGTGCCAGCAGCCCCACCGGGATCCGAAGCCACGAGCAGTACTTC. Amino acid sequence: CASSPTGIRSHEQYF.

This clonotype was seen a handful of times. This chain connects TRBV18 to TRBJ2-5; 7 positions match TRBD2. The CDR3 is made up of 15 amino acids. Unmatched junction bases numbered 11, after V lost 6 bases and J lost 4 bases. Germline V gives CDR1 KGHSH, CDR2 LQKENI. The CDR3 coding sequence is TGTGCCAGCTCTCGAACCGGGACTACAGGAGAGACCCAGTACTTC. Translated: CASSRTGTTGETQYF.

This clonotype was counted a few times. DNA of the CDR3: TGTGCCAGCAGCTTCGAGCCCACCCTTAGGGGGGGAACCTACAATGAGCAGTTCTTC. Its translation is CASSFEPTLRGGTYNEQFF. This chain joins TRBV7-8 and TRBJ2-1; maybe TRBD2 (7 bases). V shed 3 bases and J shed 2 bases, with 23 bases lying between them. Germline V gene lookup returns CDR1 SGHVS and CDR2 FQNEAQ. CDR3 length: 19 residues.

Worth noting for this clonotype: Possible read error: a much larger clone is one base away. The chain is built from TRBV15 and TRBJ2-6; D is uncertain. The CDR3 extends over 15 amino acids. Per the germline V gene, CDR1 is LNHNV and CDR2 is YYDKDF (reference sequence). The CDR3 DNA reads TGTGTCACCAGCAGACCGACGACAAAGTTGGACGTCCTGACTTTC. Translating gives CVTSRPTTKLDVLTF. Full variable domain (outside the CDR3, taken from reference TRBV15 and TRBJ2-6): DAMVIQNPRYQVTQFGKPVTLSCSQTLNHNVMYWYQQKSSQAPKLLFHYYDKDFNNEADTPDNFQSRRPNTSFCFLDIRSPGLGDTAMYLCVTSRPTTKLDVLTFGAGSRLTVL.

This clonotype was detected ten times or more. This chain connects TRBV5-1 to TRBJ2-7; the match to TRBD2 covers 8 bases. The CDR3 runs to 16 residues. Germline V gene data show CDR1 as SGHRS and CDR2 as YFSETQ. V lost 4 bases, J lost 4 bases, and 13 bases stayed unmatched. The CDR3 loop is CASSLSGGGTVYEQYF. The CDR3 DNA follows: TGCGCCAGCAGCCTCTCGGGCGGGGGGACGGTTTACGAGCAGTACTTC.

This clonotype was seen a handful of times. The J gene is TRBJ1-1, the V gene TRBV20-1; perhaps TRBD1 as D (6 bases). Looked up from germline, CDR1 is DFQATT and CDR2 is SNEGSKA (reference sequence). The CDR3 covers 15 residues. V lost 3 bases, J lost 4 bases, and 18 bases lay in between. The CDR3 region has the DNA TGCAGTGCTAGGGCCTTAGGGACACCAGGCACTGAAGCTTTCTTT. Translation gives CSARALGTPGTEAFF.

Worth noting for this clonotype: This clone may be a read error of a much larger clone one base away. The rearrangement uses TRBV5-6 and TRBJ2-3, with D possibly being TRBD2 (6 bases). This CDR3 is 13 amino acids long. The germline V gene has CDR1 SGHDT and CDR2 YYEEEE. V lost 0 bases to trimming and J lost 5 bases, with 7 bases between them. The CDR3 loop is CASSLAEGDTQYF. The CDR3 bases are TGTGCCAGCAGCTTGGCGGAGGGAGATACGCAGTATTTT.

V gene TRBV13 combines with J gene TRBJ1-2; D is unresolved. The V end lost 0 bases, the J end lost 6 bases, and 20 bases lay between the germline ends. The germline V gene encodes CDR1 PRHDT and CDR2 FYEKMQ (reference sequence). There are 17 residues in the CDR3. CDR3 sequence reads: CASSLGYGVPTGDGYTF. The CDR3 nucleotides are TGTGCCAGCAGCTTAGGCTACGGGGTCCCCACGGGAGATGGCTACACCTTC.

This clonotype was observed at least ten times. J is TRBJ1-1 and V is TRBV12-3 or TRBV12-4; a weak D match, TRBD1 (5 bases). The CDR3 contains 14 residues. Between the trimmed V and J ends, which lost 7 bases and 5 bases, there was a span of 17 bases. CDR3 amino acids: CASNSGGTGTEAFF. Written as DNA, the CDR3 is TGTGCCAGCAATTCGGGAGGGACGGGTACTGAAGCTTTCTTT.

This chain connects TRBV6-2 or TRBV6-3 to TRBJ1-5; 9 bases are shared with TRBD1. Germline V lookup: CDR1 MNHEY, CDR2 SVGEGT. V dropped 5 bases and J dropped 0; count of bases not matched to a gene: 8. The length of the CDR3 is 17 residues. The CDR3 region is CASSPTGTGISNQPQHF. For the CDR3, the DNA is TGTGCCAGCAGTCCAACCGGGACAGGGATTAGCAATCAGCCCCAGCATTTT.

In its sample, this clonotype was seen a few times. This chain links TRBV6-2 or TRBV6-3 with TRBJ2-2, with D possibly matching TRBD1 (5 bases). V lost 0 bases, J lost 0 bases, and 14 bases lay in between. The CDR3 spans 18 residues. CDR1 is MNHEY, CDR2 SVGEGT, per germline. The CDR3 spells CASSYSTTARTNTGELFF. In DNA form, the CDR3 reads TGTGCCAGCAGTTACTCCACGACAGCACGCACGAACACCGGGGAGCTGTTTTTT.

This clonotype was detected ten times or more. The chain combines TRBV30 with TRBJ2-5; 9 nucleotides align to TRBD2. The CDR3 runs to 14 residues. Trimming took 0 bases from V and 4 from J; bases not matched to a gene: 3. Germline assignment: CDR1 GTSNPN and CDR2 SVGIG (reference sequence). Written as DNA, the CDR3 is TGTGCCTGGAGTGTAGGAGCGGGAGGAGAGACCCAGTACTTC. This sequence encodes CAWSVGAGGETQYF.

Many counts were recorded for this clonotype. V is TRBV5-4 and J is TRBJ2-3, with D maybe TRBD2 (6 bases). The V end lost 3 bases, the J end lost 2 bases, and 7 bases lay between the germline ends. CDR1 SGHNT and CDR2 YYREEE come from the germline V gene (reference sequence). This CDR3 contains 13 residues. CDR3: CASSWTTTDTQYF. The CDR3 bases are TGTGCCAGCAGCTGGACTACCACAGATACGCAGTATTTT.

A remark on this clonotype: This could be a read error, since a much larger clone is one nucleotide away. The chain couples TRBV6-2 or TRBV6-3 to TRBJ2-3, with D possibly TRBD2 on 6 matching bases. The germline gives CDR1 MNHEY, CDR2 SVGEGT. The CDR3 totals 13 residues. The V gene lost 5 bases and the J gene lost 5 bases, with 11 bases spanning the gap. This CDR3 is CASSGGDGDTQYF. The CDR3, as DNA: TGTGCCAGCAGTGGCGGGGATGGAGATACGCAGTATTTT.

This clonotype was counted a few times. V gene TRBV6-2 or TRBV6-3 combines with J gene TRBJ2-1; the D call may be TRBD1 or TRBD2 (6 bases each). The length of the CDR3 is 14 residues. The germline CDR1 and CDR2 sequences are MNHEY and SVGEGT. V dropped 0 bases and J dropped 9 bases, with 12 bases sitting between them. Here the CDR3 reads CASSYSPGASEQFF. In nucleotides, the CDR3 is TGTGCCAGCAGTTACTCCCCGGGGGCGTCTGAGCAGTTCTTC.

Ten or more counts support this clonotype. This chain uses TRBV2 with TRBJ1-5; D not resolved. The germline V gene encodes CDR1 SNHLY and CDR2 FYNNEI. The CDR3 contains 14 residues. Trimming took off 7 bases at V and 3 bases at J, with 13 bases between the two ends. CDR3 nucleotide sequence: TGTGCCAGCACTGTTTCTAGGGCCAATCAGCCCCAGCATTTT. It is translated as CASTVSRANQPQHF. Together with reference TRBV2 and TRBJ1-5, the CDR3 gives the full variable domain: EPEVTQTPSHQVTQMGQEVILRCVPISNHLYFYWYRQILGQKVEFLVSFYNNEISEKSEIFDDQFSVERPDGSNFTLKIRSTKLEDSAMYFCASTVSRANQPQHFGDGTRLSIL.

This clonotype turned up a few times. The chain couples TRBV11-2 to TRBJ2-1; TRBD2 matches at 9 bases. This CDR3 has 13 amino acids. Germline V CDR1 and CDR2: SGHAT, FQNNGV. J lost 6 bases, V lost 11 bases, and 8 bases had no gene match. The CDR3, as DNA: TGTGCCGGAAAGACTAGCGGTACCAATGAGCAGTTCTTC. It is translated as CAGKTSGTNEQFF.

The sample holds many counts of this clonotype. The chain recombines TRBV30 with TRBJ2-3; 8 nucleotides agree with TRBD1. Unmatched junction bases numbered 6, after V lost 3 bases and J lost 1 base. The CDR3 is 15 residues long. Germline loops: CDR1 GTSNPN, CDR2 SVGIG (reference sequence). The CDR3 region is CAWSLEGQGTDTQYF. CDR3 nucleotides: TGTGCCTGGAGCCTCGAGGGACAGGGCACAGATACGCAGTATTTT.